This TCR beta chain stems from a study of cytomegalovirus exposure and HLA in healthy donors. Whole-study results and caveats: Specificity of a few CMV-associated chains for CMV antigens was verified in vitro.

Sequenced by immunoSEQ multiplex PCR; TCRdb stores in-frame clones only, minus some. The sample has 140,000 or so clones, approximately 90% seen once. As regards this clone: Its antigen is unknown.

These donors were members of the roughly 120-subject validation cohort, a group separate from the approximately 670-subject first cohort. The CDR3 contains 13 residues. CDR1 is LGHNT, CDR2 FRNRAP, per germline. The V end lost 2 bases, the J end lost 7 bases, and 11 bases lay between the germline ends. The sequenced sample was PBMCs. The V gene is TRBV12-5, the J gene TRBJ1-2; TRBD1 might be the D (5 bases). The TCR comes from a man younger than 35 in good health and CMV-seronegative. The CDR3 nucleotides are TGTGCTAGTGGTTTGACGCGGAGGGGTGGCTACACCTTC. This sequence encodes CASGLTRRGGYTF.